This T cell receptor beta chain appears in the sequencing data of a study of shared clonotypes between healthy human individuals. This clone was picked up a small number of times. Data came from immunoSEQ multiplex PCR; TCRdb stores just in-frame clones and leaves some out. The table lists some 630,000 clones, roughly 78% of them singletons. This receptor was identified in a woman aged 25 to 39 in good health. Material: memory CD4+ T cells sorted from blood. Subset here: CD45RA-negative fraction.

The CDR3 spells CASRSEQIGTEAFF. The DNA for the CDR3 is TGTGCCAGCAGGAGCGAACAAATAGGGACTGAAGCTTTCTTT. V gene TRBV2 combines with J gene TRBJ1-1; D is ambiguous. V lost 6 bases and J lost 5, with 16 bases in between. Germline CDR1 SNHLY, CDR2 FYNNEI. The CDR3 is made up of 14 amino acids.